The sequence of this T cell receptor beta chain was determined in a study of regulatory T cells in long-lasting Graves disease. Findings and caveats of the study: Persistent disease was associated with favored TRBV28 usage and with favored use of TRBJ1-2 and TRBJ2-5.

J gave up 7 bases and V 5 bases, and 17 bases lay outside the gene matches. Germline lookup yields CDR1 SGHTA and CDR2 FQGNSA. This CDR3 comprises 18 residues. This clonotype was found a few times. Its antigen is as yet unknown. A much larger clone lies a single base off, so this may be a read error. Arm-PCR with iRepertoire HTBI primers amplified the CDR3 regions for these TCR beta libraries. TCRdb reprocessed the multiplex PCR reads via MiXCR and lists one record per CDR3 protein. The sample yields some 220,000 distinct CDR3 sequences, roughly 18% seen once. Time point indicated: newly diagnosed GD, antithyroid drugs for less than 3 months. Construction of the TCR library relied on RNA isolated from PBMCs. These data also featured in a second study, about T cells in Graves' hyperthyroidism and ophthalmopathy.

This TCR was sampled from a woman aged 25 to 45 with Graves disease. The material was peripheral blood mononuclear cells (PBMCs), obtained at new diagnosis, from a patient treated with antithyroid drugs. The chain uses TRBV7-2 and TRBJ2-7, with 13 bases fitting TRBD2. The CDR3 DNA is TGTGCCAGCAGCCGGCGTCGGACTAGCGGGGGACTCTACAATGAGCAGTACTTC. Translated: CASSRRRTSGGLYNEQYF.